Shown below are 5 T cell receptor beta chains from a single sample sequenced in a study of shared clonotypes between healthy human individuals. The naive CD8 population came from CD45RO-negative cells selected for CCR7, without terminally differentiated effector memory CD45RA+ cells. Data came from immunoSEQ multiplex PCR; TCRdb stores just in-frame clones and leaves some out. The sample includes about 2,100,000 clones, about 92% of them seen just once. The material sequenced was naive CD8+ T cells from PBMCs. All receptors derive from a man aged 18 to 29 in good health. Some clones in this sample may be carry-over from other donors' samples.

In nucleotides, the CDR3 is TGTGCCAGCAGCTTAGGAATTCGGCGGGAGGGCATGGAGGAGCAGTACTTC. This encodes CASSLGIRREGMEEQYF. The rearrangement joins TRBV7-2 to TRBJ2-7, with 9 bases identical to TRBD2. V was pared by 1 base and J by 7 bases, with 14 bases of the junction left unmatched. The CDR3 extends over 17 amino acids. The germline gives CDR1 SGHTA, CDR2 FQGNSA. The full variable domain, its missing parts supplied by reference TRBV7-2 and TRBJ2-7, is GAGVSQSPSNKVTEKGKDVELRCDPISGHTALYWYRQSLGQGLEFLIYFQGNSAPDKSGLPSDRFSAERTGGSVSTLTIQRTQQEDSAVYLCASSLGIRREGMEEQYFGPGTRLTVT.

The chain employs TRBV27 and TRBJ1-5; 7 bases fit TRBD1. This CDR3 comprises 14 residues. J lost 6 bases, V lost 7 bases, and 9 bases had no gene match. Looked up from germline, CDR1 is MNHEY and CDR2 is SMNVEV (reference sequence). The CDR3 sequence is CASTTRQGSQPQHF. CDR3 DNA sequence: TGTGCCAGCACTACCCGACAGGGCAGTCAGCCCCAGCATTTT.

This clone came up once. The chain has TRBV7-2 and TRBJ1-2; 7 bases match TRBD1. V was clipped by 4 bases and J by 7 bases; unmatched bases: 3. The CDR3 is 12 residues long. Germline V gene data show CDR1 as SGHTA and CDR2 as FQGNSA. The chain's CDR3 is CASSSYRGGYTF. The DNA for the CDR3 is TGTGCCAGCAGCTCATACAGGGGTGGCTACACCTTC.

This clone came up a few times. V is TRBV15 and J is TRBJ1-1; a weak D match, TRBD1 (6 bases). The CDR3 has 14 residues. V lost 8 bases, J lost 3 bases, and 16 bases lay in between. Germline V CDR1 and CDR2: LNHNV, YYDKDF (reference sequence). The CDR3 spells CATGYREADTEAFF. CDR3 coding DNA: TGTGCCACCGGGTACAGGGAGGCGGACACTGAAGCTTTCTTT.

This clone was recorded many times. The chain couples TRBV4-3 to TRBJ1-1, with unresolved D. V was shortened by 0 bases and J by 2 bases, with 10 bases between the two germline ends. CDR1 LGHNA and CDR2 YSLEER come from the germline V gene. The CDR3 loop spans 15 amino acids. CDR3 protein: CASSQDGLSNTEAFF. As DNA, the CDR3 is TGCGCCAGCAGCCAAGATGGGCTTTCCAACACTGAAGCTTTCTTT.